Reported below is one T cell receptor (beta chain). What it recognizes is unknown. Clones were read by immunoSEQ multiplex PCR, and TCRdb kept only the in-frame ones, dropping some. The data show some 96,000 clones, less than 90% seen once. The sample originates from a study of T cell responses to AZD1222 COVID-19 vaccine. Study-level background: Pooling covered second doses at about 4 or about 12 weeks.

Study results and limitations: Baseline antibody screening turned up just a handful of seropositive AZD1222 recipients. Repertoires in all cases were sampled only once the peak T cell response had passed. In a largely white British group with more females than males, clonal diversity was possibly underestimated.

Sequences were derived from peripheral blood, sampled on day 0 of AZD1222 vaccination. The TCR originated in an adult in good health.

The CDR3 DNA is TGCGCCAGCAGAACGGACTGGGAGCTGTTTTTT. It codes for CASRTDWELFF. The chain recombines TRBV5-1 with TRBJ2-2, with D maybe TRBD2 (5 bases). Germline V gene sequence: CDR1 SGHRS, CDR2 YFSETQ. V was clipped by 5 bases and J by 9 bases, with 8 bases between them. This CDR3 is 11 amino acids long. Full variable domain (remainder filled in from reference TRBV5-1 and TRBJ2-2): KAGVTQTPRYLIKTRGQQVTLSCSPISGHRSVSWYQQTPGQGLQFLFEYFSETQRNKGNFPGRFSGRQFSNSRSEMNVSTLELGDSALYLCASRTDWELFFGEGSRLTVL.